Here is one TCR beta chain with its context. Its target is not known. The data derive from a study of blood T cells in healthy people across ages. PCR was performed a second time for roughly 7 to 12 cycles using a sample-barcoded 5' primer and a J-beta primer mix. The template-switch adaptor was a 5' adaptor with 12 random nucleotides. It tagged each cDNA molecule. In TCRdb, the 5' RACE reads were re-called with MiXCR into one record per CDR3 protein. The sample lists over 1,200,000 distinct CDR3 sequences, around 59% occurring once. V lost 1 base to trimming and J lost 5 bases, with 17 bases between them. The germline V gene has CDR1 SGHTA and CDR2 FQGNSA. The CDR3 totals 16 residues. Findings and caveats of the study: In these data, TCR beta diversity tracked strongly with naive T cell percentage.

The sample consisted of blood. This clonotype originated in a young man in good health. The chain has TRBV7-2 and TRBJ2-5, with D perhaps matching TRBD1 (6 bases). The CDR3 bases are TGTGCCAGCAGCTTAGTAGGGTACAGGGTTGGTGAGACCCAGTACTTC. It translates to CASSLVGYRVGETQYF.